This entry features one T cell receptor beta chain sequence. These data belong to a study of cytomegalovirus exposure and HLA in healthy donors. Primers included in the PCR were 60 Vbeta and 13 Jbeta primers. The table came from immunoSEQ multiplex PCR; TCRdb's copy has only in-frame clones and leaves some out. The data hold roughly 110,000 clones, with more than 65% observed a single time. V was pared by 0 bases and J by 5 bases, with 16 bases between. CDR1 is LGHNA, CDR2 YSLEER, per germline. The CDR3 length is 16 residues. This TCR was sampled from a boy between 10 and 17 years old in good health and CMV-seronegative. Source material: PBMCs. The V and J genes are TRBV4-3 and TRBJ1-2; possibly TRBD1 for D (6 bases). The CDR3 sequence: CASSQEPHDRRYGYTF. Here the CDR3 DNA reads TGCGCCAGCAGCCAAGAACCCCACGACAGGAGGTATGGCTACACCTTC.